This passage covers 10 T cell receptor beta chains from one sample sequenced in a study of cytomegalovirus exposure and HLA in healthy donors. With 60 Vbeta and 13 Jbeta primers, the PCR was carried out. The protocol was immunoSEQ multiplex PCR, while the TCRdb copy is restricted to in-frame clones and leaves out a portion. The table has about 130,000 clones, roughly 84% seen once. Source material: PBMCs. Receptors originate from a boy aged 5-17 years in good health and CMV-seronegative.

DNA for the CDR3: TGTGCCAGCAGCCAAGACAGGGCCACTGAAGCTTTCTTT. It yields the protein CASSQDRATEAFF. The chain combines TRBV14 with TRBJ1-1; D may be TRBD1 (5 bases). The CDR3 sequence is 13 residues long. With 0 bases removed from V and 4 bases from J, the gap between germline ends came to 6 bases. Germline CDR1 SGHDN, CDR2 FVKESK.

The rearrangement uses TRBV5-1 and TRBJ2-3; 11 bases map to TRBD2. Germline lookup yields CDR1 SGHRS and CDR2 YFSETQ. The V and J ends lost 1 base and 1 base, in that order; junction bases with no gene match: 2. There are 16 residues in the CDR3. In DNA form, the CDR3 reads TGCGCCAGCAGCTTGAAGACTAGCGGGGGCACAGATACGCAGTATTTT. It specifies CASSLKTSGGTDTQYF. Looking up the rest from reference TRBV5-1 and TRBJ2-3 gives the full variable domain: KAGVTQTPRYLIKTRGQQVTLSCSPISGHRSVSWYQQTPGQGLQFLFEYFSETQRNKGNFPGRFSGRQFSNSRSEMNVSTLELGDSALYLCASSLKTSGGTDTQYFGPGTRLTVL.

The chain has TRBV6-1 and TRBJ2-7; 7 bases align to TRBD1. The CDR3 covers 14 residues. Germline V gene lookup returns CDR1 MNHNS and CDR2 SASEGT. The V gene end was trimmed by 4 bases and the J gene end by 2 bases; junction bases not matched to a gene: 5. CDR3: CASSARTGTYEQYF. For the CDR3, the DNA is TGTGCCAGCAGTGCCCGGACAGGAACCTACGAGCAGTACTTC.

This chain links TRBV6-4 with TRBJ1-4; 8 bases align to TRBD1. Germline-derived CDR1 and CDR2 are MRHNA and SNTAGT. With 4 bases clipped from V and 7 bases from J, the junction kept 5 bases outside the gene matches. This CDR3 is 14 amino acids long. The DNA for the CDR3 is TGTGCCAGCAGTGTTACGGACAGGGCTGAAAAACTGTTTTTT. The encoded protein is CASSVTDRAEKLFF.

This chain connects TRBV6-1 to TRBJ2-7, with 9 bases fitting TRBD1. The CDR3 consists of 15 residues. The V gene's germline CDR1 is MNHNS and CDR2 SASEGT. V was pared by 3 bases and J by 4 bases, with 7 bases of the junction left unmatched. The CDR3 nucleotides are TGTGCCAGCAGTGAGGAGGGACAGGGAAGTTACGAGCAGTACTTC. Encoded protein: CASSEEGQGSYEQYF.

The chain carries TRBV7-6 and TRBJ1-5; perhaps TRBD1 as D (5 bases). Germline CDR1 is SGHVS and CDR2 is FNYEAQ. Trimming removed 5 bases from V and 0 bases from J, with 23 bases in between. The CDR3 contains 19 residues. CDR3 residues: CASSPPEGISTYSNQPQHF. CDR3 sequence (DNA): TGTGCCAGCAGCCCCCCGGAGGGGATTTCAACCTATAGCAATCAGCCCCAGCATTTT.

For the CDR3, the DNA is TGCGCCAGCAGCCCCGAATCAGGTGAAGCTTTCTTT. As protein: CASSPESGEAFF. The chain couples TRBV5-1 to TRBJ1-1; D gene ambiguous. Trimming pared 4 bases from V and 7 bases from J, leaving 11 bases between. Germline lookup yields CDR1 SGHRS and CDR2 YFSETQ. CDR3 length: 12 residues.

This CDR3 reads CASGLVRGDNEQFF. The CDR3 DNA follows: TGTGCTAGTGGTTTGGTACGGGGGGACAATGAGCAGTTCTTC. The chain has TRBV12-5 and TRBJ2-1, with 7 positions matching TRBD2. The V gene's germline CDR1 is LGHNT and CDR2 FRNRAP. This CDR3 has 14 residues. With 0 bases clipped from V and 5 bases from J, the junction kept 1 base outside the gene matches.

CDR3 region: CASSERGTGGTGELFF. CDR3 nucleotide sequence: TGTGCCAGCAGTGAACGGGGGACAGGGGGAACCGGGGAGCTGTTTTTT. The rearrangement joins TRBV2 to TRBJ2-2; 11 bases line up with TRBD1. The CDR3 runs to 16 residues. CDR1 and CDR2 from the germline V gene are SNHLY and FYNNEI. J gave up 5 bases and V 2 bases, and 4 bases lay outside the gene matches.

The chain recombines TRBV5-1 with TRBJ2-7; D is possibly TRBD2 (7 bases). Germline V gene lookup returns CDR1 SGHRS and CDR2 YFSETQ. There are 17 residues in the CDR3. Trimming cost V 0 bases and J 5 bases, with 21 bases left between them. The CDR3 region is CASSLEGGGGVLNEQYF. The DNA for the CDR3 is TGCGCCAGCAGCTTGGAAGGGGGGGGCGGTGTCCTGAACGAGCAGTACTTC.